This is a list of T cell receptor beta chains from one sample in a study of Graves' ophthalmopathy and Graves' hyperthyroidism. Via MiXCR, TCRdb re-called the multiplex PCR reads, giving one row per CDR3 protein. The data show under 800,000 distinct CDR3 sequences, over 20% seen once. Sequences were obtained from peripheral blood. These receptors originate from a woman in her late teens or twenties with stable Graves' hyperthyroidism. Some clones in this sample may be carry-over from other donors' samples. CDR3s include the opening cysteine and the closing phenylalanine or tryptophan. The order of the fields is J gene, V gene, CDR3 protein.

J: TRBJ1-2; V: TRBV5-1; CDR3: CASSPDWATGYTF
J: TRBJ2-3; V: TRBV28; CDR3: CASSPGTVTDTQYF
J: TRBJ1-1; V: TRBV7-8; CDR3: CASSSGRVGHTEAFF
J: TRBJ1-5; V: TRBV3-1; CDR3: CASSGRGFSNQPQHF
J: TRBJ1-1; V: TRBV15; CDR3: CATSRDGKADEAFF
J: TRBJ2-5; V: TRBV7-2; CDR3: CASSHGLAVRETQYF
J: TRBJ1-5; V: TRBV12-3/TRBV12-4; CDR3: CASSLEGTGGRPQHF
J: TRBJ2-5; V: TRBV15; CDR3: CATSRYLPGGETQYF
J: TRBJ1-5; V: TRBV2; CDR3: CASSATGQGARQPQHF
J: TRBJ1-6; V: TRBV27; CDR3: CASSPPGPLSPLHF
J: TRBJ1-2; V: TRBV12-3/TRBV12-4; CDR3: CASSRGTGNYGYTF
J: TRBJ1-3; V: TRBV10-3; CDR3: CAIRGDVNSGNTIYF
J: TRBJ1-1; V: TRBV5-1; CDR3: CASSFNVEAAEAFF
J: TRBJ2-2; V: TRBV7-8; CDR3: CASSLRRTVIGELFF
J: TRBJ2-7; V: TRBV28; CDR3: CASSLGDGQYF
J: TRBJ2-7; V: TRBV5-6; CDR3: CASRESGRAYEQYF
J: TRBJ2-7; V: TRBV5-6; CDR3: CASFGTTTTYEQYF
J: TRBJ2-3; V: TRBV11-2; CDR3: CASSPGLAGWSTDTQYF
J: TRBJ1-1; V: TRBV7-2; CDR3: CASSPGGWGNTEAFF
J: TRBJ1-6; V: TRBV6-5; CDR3: CASSYEGENSPLHF
J: TRBJ2-1; V: TRBV12-3/TRBV12-4; CDR3: CASSRDRRIANEQFF
J: TRBJ1-1; V: TRBV6-1; CDR3: CASSTRMNTEAFF
J: TRBJ1-1; V: TRBV6-4; CDR3: CASSPIVLPRGYTNTEAFF
J: TRBJ2-7; V: TRBV7-3; CDR3: CASSSNPRYEQYF
J: TRBJ1-1; V: TRBV11-2; CDR3: CASSLQVLAEAFF
J: TRBJ2-4; V: TRBV2; CDR3: CASVHRGLAKNIQYF
J: TRBJ1-5; V: TRBV19; CDR3: CASSIRDYSNQPQHF
J: TRBJ2-2; V: TRBV20-1; CDR3: CSASSGGADTGELFF
J: TRBJ1-2; V: TRBV10-3; CDR3: CAISEVATSDYTF
J: TRBJ2-5; V: TRBV20-1; CDR3: CSAQELAGEPPETQYF